A selection of T cell receptor beta chains follows, all from one sample in a study of cytomegalovirus exposure and HLA in healthy donors. TCRdb keeps only in-frame clones here, not all; method: immunoSEQ multiplex PCR. The record lists some 82,000 clones, of which the ten most abundant hold around 1.1%. The sequencing input was PBMCs. Source of these receptors: a woman under 40 in good health and CMV-seronegative. Each CDR3 is given with its conserved first and last residue. Each record gives: CDR3 DNA, CDR3 protein, J gene, D gene, V gene. D genes are given only for firm matches.

CDR3nt: TGTGCCAGCAAGACAGGAAGACTTCAAAATAATTCACCCCTCCACTTT; CDR3aa: CASKTGRLQNNSPLHF; j_gene: TRBJ1-6; d_gene: .; v_gene: TRBV19
CDR3nt: TGTGCCTGGAGACGCCCGTGGGGGGGCATGGATAATTCACCCCTCCACTTT; CDR3aa: CAWRRPWGGMDNSPLHF; j_gene: TRBJ1-6; d_gene: .; v_gene: TRBV30
CDR3nt: TGCGCCAGCAGCTTGGGTTTTCCCAGCGCCGCCGAGCAGTCCTTC; CDR3aa: CASSLGFPSAAEQSF; j_gene: TRBJ2-7; d_gene: .; v_gene: TRBV5-1
CDR3nt: TGTGCCAGCAGGGACACTCTCTACAATGAGCAGTTCTTC; CDR3aa: CASRDTLYNEQFF; j_gene: TRBJ2-1; d_gene: .; v_gene: TRBV6-1
CDR3nt: TGTGCCAGCTCACCGGGGAGTAAAATCACAGATACGCAGTATTTT; CDR3aa: CASSPGSKITDTQYF; j_gene: TRBJ2-3; d_gene: .; v_gene: TRBV18
CDR3nt: TGTGCCAGTAGTATTCAGGGAAACTATGGCTACACCTTC; CDR3aa: CASSIQGNYGYTF; j_gene: TRBJ1-2; d_gene: .; v_gene: TRBV19
CDR3nt: TGTGCCAGCAGCGTAGGAGACAGTCCCTACGAGCAGTACTTC; CDR3aa: CASSVGDSPYEQYF; j_gene: TRBJ2-7; d_gene: .; v_gene: TRBV9
CDR3nt: TGTGCCAGCAGCTTGGATGTACAGGGAGAGGACTATGGCTACACCTTC; CDR3aa: CASSLDVQGEDYGYTF; j_gene: TRBJ1-2; d_gene: .; v_gene: TRBV5-6
CDR3nt: TGTGCCAGCAGTGGCCTCGGGCAAGAGACCCAGTACTTC; CDR3aa: CASSGLGQETQYF; j_gene: TRBJ2-5; d_gene: .; v_gene: TRBV2
CDR3nt: TGTGCCAGCACCCTACCGACAGCTAACTATGGCTACACCTTC; CDR3aa: CASTLPTANYGYTF; j_gene: TRBJ1-2; d_gene: .; v_gene: TRBV6-6
CDR3nt: TGTGCCAGCAGCCCACCATTCGGACAGGGTGGCTACACCTTC; CDR3aa: CASSPPFGQGGYTF; j_gene: TRBJ1-2; d_gene: TRBD1; v_gene: TRBV6-6
CDR3nt: TGTGCCAGCAGTGTCGGGACAGGGGGCCGGAAAGAGACCCAGTACTTC; CDR3aa: CASSVGTGGRKETQYF; j_gene: TRBJ2-5; d_gene: TRBD1; v_gene: TRBV2
CDR3nt: TGTGCCAGCAGCTTTAGGGGACAGAACTACAATGAGCAGTTCTTC; CDR3aa: CASSFRGQNYNEQFF; j_gene: TRBJ2-1; d_gene: TRBD1; v_gene: TRBV7-9
CDR3nt: TGTGCCAGTAGTCGACAGGTCCCAGATACGCAGTATTTT; CDR3aa: CASSRQVPDTQYF; j_gene: TRBJ2-3; d_gene: .; v_gene: TRBV19
CDR3nt: TGTGCCAGCAGGCCTACCGCTAGCGGGAGCTCCTACGAGCAGTACTTC; CDR3aa: CASRPTASGSSYEQYF; j_gene: TRBJ2-7; d_gene: TRBD2; v_gene: TRBV4-2
CDR3nt: TGTGCCAGCAGCCCGACCGGGACAGGGGGCCGGCAGCCCCAGCATTTT; CDR3aa: CASSPTGTGGRQPQHF; j_gene: TRBJ1-5; d_gene: TRBD1; v_gene: TRBV28
CDR3nt: TGCAGCGTTGAAGAGCGACTGACTAGCACAGATACGCAGTATTTT; CDR3aa: CSVEERLTSTDTQYF; j_gene: TRBJ2-3; d_gene: .; v_gene: TRBV29-1
CDR3nt: TGTGCCAGCAGATTGGGACATCTCTCCTACGAGCAGTACTTC; CDR3aa: CASRLGHLSYEQYF; j_gene: TRBJ2-7; d_gene: .; v_gene: TRBV6-5
CDR3nt: TGTGCCAGCAGCTTAGCGTCGGGGGGCCGCTACAATGAGCAGTTCTTC; CDR3aa: CASSLASGGRYNEQFF; j_gene: TRBJ2-1; d_gene: .; v_gene: TRBV7-2
CDR3nt: TGTGCCAGCTCTCACGGAACAGGGACCCAAGAGACCCAGTACTTC; CDR3aa: CASSHGTGTQETQYF; j_gene: TRBJ2-5; d_gene: .; v_gene: TRBV18
CDR3nt: TGTGCCAGCAGCCAGAGGATCGGGACAGGGGGTGTAGGGGAGCTGTTTTTT; CDR3aa: CASSQRIGTGGVGELFF; j_gene: TRBJ2-2; d_gene: TRBD1; v_gene: TRBV4-2
CDR3nt: TGTGCCAGTAGGGATTTATCTCAGGGTAGAGCCGGAAACACCATATATTTT; CDR3aa: CASRDLSQGRAGNTIYF; j_gene: TRBJ1-3; d_gene: .; v_gene: TRBV19
CDR3nt: TGTGCCAGCAGTGAAAGGACAGGGAAGAACACTGAAGCTTTCTTT; CDR3aa: CASSERTGKNTEAFF; j_gene: TRBJ1-1; d_gene: TRBD1; v_gene: TRBV6-1
CDR3nt: TGTGCCAGCAGATCACAGGGGACCTATGGCTACACCTTC; CDR3aa: CASRSQGTYGYTF; j_gene: TRBJ1-2; d_gene: TRBD1; v_gene: TRBV6-1
CDR3nt: TGTGCCTCTGGAGGTCTAGCGGGAACATCCCCCGACACAGATACGCAGTATTTT; CDR3aa: CASGGLAGTSPDTDTQYF; j_gene: TRBJ2-3; d_gene: TRBD2; v_gene: TRBV30
CDR3nt: TGCGCCAGCAGCGCCGGGACTAGCGGGGGGACGGATGGCGTCAACGAGCAGTACTTC; CDR3aa: CASSAGTSGGTDGVNEQYF; j_gene: TRBJ2-7; d_gene: TRBD2; v_gene: TRBV5-1
CDR3nt: TGCGCCAGCAGCTTGGGGGGGGAGTCACCTAACTATGGCTACACCTTC; CDR3aa: CASSLGGESPNYGYTF; j_gene: TRBJ1-2; d_gene: .; v_gene: TRBV5-1
CDR3nt: TGCAGCGTTGAAGGGCAGGCCTACGAGCAGTACTTC; CDR3aa: CSVEGQAYEQYF; j_gene: TRBJ2-7; d_gene: .; v_gene: TRBV29-1
CDR3nt: TGCGCCAGCAGCTTATCGGCGGCCTACGAGCAGTACTTC; CDR3aa: CASSLSAAYEQYF; j_gene: TRBJ2-7; d_gene: .; v_gene: TRBV5-1
CDR3nt: TGTGCCTGGAGTTGGGGGCAAAGCACAGATACGCAGTATTTT; CDR3aa: CAWSWGQSTDTQYF; j_gene: TRBJ2-3; d_gene: .; v_gene: TRBV30
CDR3nt: TGTGCCAGCAGCCAAGAAGGGGGAGGGGCCTATGGCTACACCTTC; CDR3aa: CASSQEGGGAYGYTF; j_gene: TRBJ1-2; d_gene: .; v_gene: TRBV4-2
CDR3nt: TGTGCCTGGAGTAAGGGACAGGGCCAAGACCAGCACCAGCATTTT; CDR3aa: CAWSKGQGQDQHQHF; j_gene: TRBJ1-5; d_gene: TRBD1; v_gene: TRBV30
CDR3nt: TGTGCCAGCAGTTTAGGAGGGAGCGCAGATACGCAGTATTTT; CDR3aa: CASSLGGSADTQYF; j_gene: TRBJ2-3; d_gene: .; v_gene: TRBV28
CDR3nt: TGCGCCAGCAGCCCAGACAGTAAAGAGACCCAGTACTTC; CDR3aa: CASSPDSKETQYF; j_gene: TRBJ2-5; d_gene: .; v_gene: TRBV5-1
CDR3nt: TGTGCCTGGAGTGTTTCTAGACTTGAAGCTTTCTTT; CDR3aa: CAWSVSRLEAFF; j_gene: TRBJ1-1; d_gene: .; v_gene: TRBV30
CDR3nt: TGTGCCACCAGCAGTGGCAGGGCAGGACATGAGCAGTTCTTC; CDR3aa: CATSSGRAGHEQFF; j_gene: TRBJ2-1; d_gene: .; v_gene: TRBV15
CDR3nt: TGTGCCTGGGGACAGGGGGCAAGACAGCCCCAGCATTTT; CDR3aa: CAWGQGARQPQHF; j_gene: TRBJ1-5; d_gene: TRBD1; v_gene: TRBV30
CDR3nt: TGTGCCAGCAGTGAAGTACTAGCGGGTGCGACCTACGAGCAGTACTTC; CDR3aa: CASSEVLAGATYEQYF; j_gene: TRBJ2-7; d_gene: TRBD2; v_gene: TRBV6-1
CDR3nt: TGTGCCAGCAGTTTACAGGGGGGAAATGAAAAACTGTTTTTT; CDR3aa: CASSLQGGNEKLFF; j_gene: TRBJ1-4; d_gene: TRBD1; v_gene: TRBV27
CDR3nt: TGCGCCAGCAGCAGGACAGGGGGTTCCTATGGCTACACCTTC; CDR3aa: CASSRTGGSYGYTF; j_gene: TRBJ1-2; d_gene: TRBD1; v_gene: TRBV5-1
CDR3nt: TGTGCCAGCAGTCCCGGCGGGGCTAGCGGGGGGCTTTACAATGAGCAGTTCTTC; CDR3aa: CASSPGGASGGLYNEQFF; j_gene: TRBJ2-1; d_gene: TRBD2; v_gene: TRBV11-2
CDR3nt: TGTGCCAGCAGTTACTCGATACCAGGGTGCGACTATGGCTACACCTTC; CDR3aa: CASSYSIPGCDYGYTF; j_gene: TRBJ1-2; d_gene: .; v_gene: TRBV6-7
CDR3nt: TGCGCCAGCAGCTTGGGGGCACTCTATGGCTACACCTTC; CDR3aa: CASSLGALYGYTF; j_gene: TRBJ1-2; d_gene: .; v_gene: TRBV5-1
CDR3nt: TGCAGCGTCACCGACAGATACGCCTACGAGCAGTACTTC; CDR3aa: CSVTDRYAYEQYF; j_gene: TRBJ2-7; d_gene: .; v_gene: TRBV29-1
CDR3nt: TGTGCCAGCAGCTTGCGGACAGGGTCCTCTGGTGGTGGCTACACCTTC; CDR3aa: CASSLRTGSSGGGYTF; j_gene: TRBJ1-2; d_gene: TRBD1; v_gene: TRBV5-6
CDR3nt: TGTGCCAGTAGTATTCAGGGTTTGGATACGCAGTATTTT; CDR3aa: CASSIQGLDTQYF; j_gene: TRBJ2-3; d_gene: .; v_gene: TRBV19
CDR3nt: TGTGCCAGCATCAGTGACAGTTTAAATCAGCCCCAGCATTTT; CDR3aa: CASISDSLNQPQHF; j_gene: TRBJ1-5; d_gene: .; v_gene: TRBV6-1
CDR3nt: TGTGCCAGCAGCTTACTCCGGGGGATCGGGGAAAAACTGTTTTTT; CDR3aa: CASSLLRGIGEKLFF; j_gene: TRBJ1-4; d_gene: .; v_gene: TRBV7-9
CDR3nt: TGCGCCAGCAGCCAAGAGTTCCGCGCTGGAAACACCATATATTTT; CDR3aa: CASSQEFRAGNTIYF; j_gene: TRBJ1-3; d_gene: .; v_gene: TRBV4-1
CDR3nt: TGTGCCAGCAGCTTGGAAGGGGAATGGGAGACCCAGTACTTC; CDR3aa: CASSLEGEWETQYF; j_gene: TRBJ2-5; d_gene: .; v_gene: TRBV5-5
CDR3nt: TGTGCCAGTAGTAGGACAGACTTAAACTATGGCTACACCTTC; CDR3aa: CASSRTDLNYGYTF; j_gene: TRBJ1-2; d_gene: .; v_gene: TRBV19
CDR3nt: TGTGCCTGGAGTTATGGGGGGGATCAGCCCCAGCATTTT; CDR3aa: CAWSYGGDQPQHF; j_gene: TRBJ1-5; d_gene: .; v_gene: TRBV30
CDR3nt: TGTGCCAGCAGTGGGGGGGGGCTAGCGGACAATGAGCAGTTCTTC; CDR3aa: CASSGGGLADNEQFF; j_gene: TRBJ2-1; d_gene: .; v_gene: TRBV25-1
CDR3nt: TGTGCCAGCAGCTTAGCGTTCGGACTAGCGGGAGAGAATGAGCAGTTCTTC; CDR3aa: CASSLAFGLAGENEQFF; j_gene: TRBJ2-1; d_gene: TRBD2; v_gene: TRBV11-2